This T cell receptor beta chain was profiled in a study of T cells in localized non-small cell lung cancer. Overall study results and limits: Elevated circulating T cell density in blood was associated with longer overall survival. Adjacent lung was found to contain a median approximately 60 of the top 100 tumor clones.

A word on this clone: Its antigen is currently unknown.

The assay was immunoSEQ multiplex PCR, and TCRdb's table has in-frame clones only and misses some. The data show 15,000 to 20,000 clones, with roughly 90% seen just once and 1.2% held by the top ten. From germline, CDR1 is KGHSH and CDR2 LQKENI. The CDR3 totals 14 residues. V gave up 3 bases and J gave up 6 bases, with 15 bases separating them. This sample comprised peripheral blood mononuclear cells, obtained before any cancer treatment. This sequence joins TRBV18 and TRBJ2-7; D is unclear. The TCR originated in a woman aged 40 to 75 with stage III lung adenocarcinoma. The chain's CDR3 is CASSPNADLSEQYF. CDR3 nucleotide sequence: TGTGCCAGCTCACCGAACGCCGACCTTAGCGAGCAGTACTTC. The full variable domain, with the rest looked up from reference TRBV18 and TRBJ2-7, is NAGVMQNPRHLVRRRGQEARLRCSPMKGHSHVYWYRQLPEEGLKFMVYLQKENIIDESGMPKERFSAEFPKEGPSILRIQQVVRGDSAAYFCASSPNADLSEQYFGPGTRLTVT.